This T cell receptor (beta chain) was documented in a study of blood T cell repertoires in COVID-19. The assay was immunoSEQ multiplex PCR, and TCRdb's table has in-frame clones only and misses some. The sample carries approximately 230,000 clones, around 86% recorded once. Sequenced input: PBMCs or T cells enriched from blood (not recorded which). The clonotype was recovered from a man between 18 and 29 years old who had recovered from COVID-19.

In DNA, the CDR3 is TGTGCCAGCAGTGCCTCTAGCGGGGGGGACAATGAGCAGTTCTTC. Translating it yields CASSASSGGDNEQFF. V and J are TRBV2 and TRBJ2-1, with 12 positions matching TRBD2. The CDR3 length is 15 residues. The ends lost 4 bases at V and 5 bases at J; junction bases unmatched: 3. CDR1 is SNHLY and CDR2 is FYNNEI in the germline V gene.